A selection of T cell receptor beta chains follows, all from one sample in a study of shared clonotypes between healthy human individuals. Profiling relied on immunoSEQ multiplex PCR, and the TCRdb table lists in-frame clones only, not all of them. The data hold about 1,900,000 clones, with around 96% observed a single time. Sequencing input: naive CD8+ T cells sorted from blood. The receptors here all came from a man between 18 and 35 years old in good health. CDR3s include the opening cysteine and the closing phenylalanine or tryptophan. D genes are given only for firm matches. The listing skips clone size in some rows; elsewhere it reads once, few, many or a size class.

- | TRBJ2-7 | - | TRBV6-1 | TGTGCCAGCAGTGAAGTGAGCGAGCAGTACTTC | CASSEVSEQYF
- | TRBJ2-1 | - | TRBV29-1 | TGCAGCGTTTTACTTCCTCGAGTCCCTGAGCAGTTCTTC | CSVLLPRVPEQFF
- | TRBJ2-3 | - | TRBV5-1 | TGCGCCAGCAGCTTGGAGAGCGCCGCCCTCACAGATACGCAGTATTTT | CASSLESAALTDTQYF
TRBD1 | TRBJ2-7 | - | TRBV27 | TGTGCCAGCAGTTTGACAGGGGCAGGGTACGAGCAGTACTTC | CASSLTGAGYEQYF
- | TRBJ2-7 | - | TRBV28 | TGTGCCAGCAGTTTTACAGGGTCCTCCTACGAGCAGTACTTC | CASSFTGSSYEQYF
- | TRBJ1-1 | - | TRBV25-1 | TGTGCCAGCAGTGAATATTCCGAAAACACTGAAGCTTTCTTT | CASSEYSENTEAFF
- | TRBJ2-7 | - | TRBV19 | TGTGCCACCTCCCTGCGACATAGCTCCTACGAGCAGTACTTC | CATSLRHSSYEQYF
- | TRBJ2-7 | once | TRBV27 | TGTGCCAGCGCTTGGACTCACCGGTACGAGCAGTACTTC | CASAWTHRYEQYF
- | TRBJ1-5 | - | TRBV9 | TGTGCCAGCAGCGTTACCGGATCCAATCAGCCCCAGCATTTT | CASSVTGSNQPQHF
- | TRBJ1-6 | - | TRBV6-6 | TGTGCCAGCAGTTGGGGCAGGGGAAGCGTGAATTCACCCCTCCACTTT | CASSWGRGSVNSPLHF
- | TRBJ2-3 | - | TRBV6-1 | TGTGCCAGCAGTGAATTGCCCAACACAGATACGCAGTATTTT | CASSELPNTDTQYF
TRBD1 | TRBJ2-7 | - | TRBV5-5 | TGTGCCACCACAAACGGCCAAACAGGGGACGAGCAGTACTTC | CATTNGQTGDEQYF
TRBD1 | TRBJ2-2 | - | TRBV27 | TGTGCCAGCAGTGACAGGGCGTTAGACACCGGGGAGCTGTTTTTT | CASSDRALDTGELFF
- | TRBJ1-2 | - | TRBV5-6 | TGTGCCAGCAGCTTGGCGGACAGCCTCGGTTCGGATGGCTACACCTTC | CASSLADSLGSDGYTF
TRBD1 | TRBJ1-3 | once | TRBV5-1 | TGCGCCAGCAGCCCCCCGGGACAGGGAGCCGTCTCTGGAAACACCATATATTTT | CASSPPGQGAVSGNTIYF
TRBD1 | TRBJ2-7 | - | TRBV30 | TGTGCCTGGAGTGGGGGACAGCCCTACGAGCAGTACTTC | CAWSGGQPYEQYF
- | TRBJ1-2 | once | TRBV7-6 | TGTGCCAGCAGCCTACAGGGCTTGGATGGCTACACCTTC | CASSLQGLDGYTF
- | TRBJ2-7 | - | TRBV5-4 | TGTGCCAGCAGCTTGCTTGGGAACTACGAGCAGTACTTC | CASSLLGNYEQYF
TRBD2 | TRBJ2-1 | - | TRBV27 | TGTGCCAGCGGTTCACGGGAGGGGGGGGATGAGCAGTTCTTC | CASGSREGGDEQFF
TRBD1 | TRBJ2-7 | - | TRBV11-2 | TGTGCCAGCAGCACAGGGACCGGGACAGGTTACGAGCAGTACTTC | CASSTGTGTGYEQYF
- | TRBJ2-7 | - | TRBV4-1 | TGCGCCAGCAGCCAAGATTCTCAGGGACTCTCCTACGAGCAGTACTTC | CASSQDSQGLSYEQYF
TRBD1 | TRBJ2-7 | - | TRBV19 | TGTGCCAGTAGGGGGACAGGGACCTACGAGCAGTACTTC | CASRGTGTYEQYF
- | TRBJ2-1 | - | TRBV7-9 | TGTGCCAGCAGCCTCTTTCCCACGAGCACTCTGGGGTACAATGAGCAGTTCTTC | CASSLFPTSTLGYNEQFF
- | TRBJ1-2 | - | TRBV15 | TGTGCCACCAGCAGAGAAGACACCAACTATGGCTACACCTTC | CATSREDTNYGYTF
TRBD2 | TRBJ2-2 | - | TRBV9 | TGTGCCAGCAGCGCCTTGGGACTAGCGGGAGGGCGCGGTGCCGGGGAGCTGTTTTTT | CASSALGLAGGRGAGELFF
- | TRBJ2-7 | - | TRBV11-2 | TGTGCCAGCAGCGCTCCGACTAGAGGTGAGCAGTACTTC | CASSAPTRGEQYF
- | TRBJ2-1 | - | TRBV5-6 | TGTGCCAGCAGCTTGGTCCAAAACCAGAATGAGCAGTTCTTC | CASSLVQNQNEQFF
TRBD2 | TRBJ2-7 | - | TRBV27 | TGTGCCAGCAGTATCGGGACTAGCGGGAGCTCCTACGAGCAGTACTTC | CASSIGTSGSSYEQYF
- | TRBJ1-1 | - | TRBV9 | TGTGCCAGCAGCGCCGATGGGGAGGGTCTCGTCACTGAAGCTTTCTTT | CASSADGEGLVTEAFF
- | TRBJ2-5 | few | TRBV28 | TGTGCCAGCAGTTTAGTAGCGGACCAAGAGACCCAGTACTTC | CASSLVADQETQYF
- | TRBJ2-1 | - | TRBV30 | TGTGCCTGGAGTGTGAGGTTGTATGAGCAGTTCTTC | CAWSVRLYEQFF
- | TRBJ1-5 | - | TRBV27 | TGTGCCAGCAGTTTATGGCGAGATCAGCCCCAGCATTTT | CASSLWRDQPQHF
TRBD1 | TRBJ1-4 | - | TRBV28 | TGTGCCAGCAGTTCCCGGACAGGGGGGGATGAAAAACTGTTTTTT | CASSSRTGGDEKLFF
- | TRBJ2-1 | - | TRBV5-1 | TGCGCCAGCAGCTCCGTAACTATTCTGAGCTCCTACAATGAGCAGTTCTTC | CASSSVTILSSYNEQFF
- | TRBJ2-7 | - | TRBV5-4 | TGTGCCAGCCACGGGCGGCCCTCCTACGAGCAGTACTTC | CASHGRPSYEQYF
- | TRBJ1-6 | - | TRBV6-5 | TGTGCCAGCAACCCAGGATCCAATTCACCCCTCCACTTT | CASNPGSNSPLHF
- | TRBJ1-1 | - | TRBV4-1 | TGCGCCAGCACGAGGACCCGGCTTTGGGGGGTACCTGAAGCTTTCTTT | CASTRTRLWGVPEAFF
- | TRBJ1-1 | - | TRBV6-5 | TGTGCCAGCAGTGACCTCCAGGGTTTCACTGAAGCTTTCTTT | CASSDLQGFTEAFF
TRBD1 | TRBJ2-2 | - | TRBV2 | TGTGCCACCTCTGTGACCCGGACAGGGCAGGTCGGGGAGCTGTTTTTT | CATSVTRTGQVGELFF
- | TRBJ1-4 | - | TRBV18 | TGTGCCAGCTCACCACCGGAGTATGAAAAACTGTTTTTT | CASSPPEYEKLFF
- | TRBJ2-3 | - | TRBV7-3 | TGTGCCAGCAGCGCCGACAGGAGCACAGATACGCAGTATTTT | CASSADRSTDTQYF
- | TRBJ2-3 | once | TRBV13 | TGTGCCAGCAGCCCTCGCCGATCTCGCACAGATACGCAGTATTTT | CASSPRRSRTDTQYF
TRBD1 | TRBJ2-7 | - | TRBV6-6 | TGTGCCAGCAGTTACTCGAGGGGACAGGGAACCTACGAGCAGTACTTC | CASSYSRGQGTYEQYF
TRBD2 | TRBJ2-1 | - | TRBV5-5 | TGTGCCAGCAGCCAACAGACTAGCGGGGGATACAATGAGCAGTTCTTC | CASSQQTSGGYNEQFF
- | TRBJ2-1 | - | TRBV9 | TGTGCCAGCAGCGTTAGTAGACTTTCGGGCAATGAGCAGTTCTTC | CASSVSRLSGNEQFF
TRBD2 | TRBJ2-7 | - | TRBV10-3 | TGTGCCATCAGCCTGAGCGGGAGAAATTACGAGCAGTACTTC | CAISLSGRNYEQYF
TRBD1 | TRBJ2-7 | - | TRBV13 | TGTGCCAGCAGCCCGGGACAGGGGAGCGAGCAGTACTTC | CASSPGQGSEQYF
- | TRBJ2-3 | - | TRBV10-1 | TGCGCCAGCAGTGATTGGGGAGTTACGCAGTATTTT | CASSDWGVTQYF